This entry describes one T cell receptor (beta chain). This sample stems from a study of identical twins. CDR3 length: 12 amino acids. Germline V CDR1 and CDR2: SEHNR, FQNEAQ (reference sequence). With 2 bases removed from V and 5 bases from J, the gap between germline ends came to 7 bases. Via MiXCR, TCRdb re-called the 5' RACE reads, giving one row per CDR3 protein. The data contain about 730,000 distinct CDR3 sequences, 21% of them singletons. These data also featured in a second study, about T cells expressing NK-cell markers.

J is TRBJ2-7 and V is TRBV7-9; D not resolved. Sequenced material: PBMCs. The TCR comes from a woman younger than 30 in good health. In DNA, the CDR3 is TGTGCCAGCAGCTTAAGGTTTGACGAGCAGTACTTC. Encoded protein: CASSLRFDEQYF.